The 23 T cell receptor beta chains below all came from one sample that was sequenced in a study of shared clonotypes between healthy human individuals. Produced via immunoSEQ multiplex PCR; TCRdb's table is partial and in-frame only. The repertoire holds hundreds of thousands of clones, 74% seen once, with approximately 1.7% in the top ten. The sequencing sample was made of memory CD4+ T cells sorted from blood. Subset reported: CD45RA-negative fraction. The receptors derive from a woman in her 30s in good health.

This rearrangement joins TRBV5-6 to TRBJ2-1; D remains unclear. The CDR3 has 14 residues. The V end was cut by 4 bases, the J end by 7 bases, with 15 bases between. Germline V CDR1 and CDR2: SGHDT, YYEEEE. The CDR3 nucleotides are TGTGCCAGCAGCCGCTGGACGACTCAAAATGAGCAGTTCTTC. Its protein product is CASSRWTTQNEQFF.

The chain couples TRBV16 to TRBJ2-2, with D possibly matching TRBD1 (5 bases). The CDR3 contains 16 residues. V was clipped by 2 bases and J by 4 bases, with 14 bases between them. CDR1 and CDR2 (germline): KGHSY, FQNENV. In nucleotides, the CDR3 is TGTGCCAGCAGCCAAGGTGCAGGGTCGGGCACCGGGGAGCTGTTTTTT. Amino acids: CASSQGAGSGTGELFF. Based on the CDR3 plus reference TRBV16 and TRBJ2-2, the full variable domain is GEEVAQTPKHLVRGEGQKAKLYCAPIKGHSYVFWYQQVLKNEFKFLISFQNENVFDETGMPKERFSAKCLPNSPCSLEIQATKLEDSAVYFCASSQGAGSGTGELFFGEGSRLTVL.

The chain employs TRBV18 and TRBJ2-3; D may be TRBD1 (6 bases). The CDR3 sequence is 13 residues long. The V end lost 3 bases, the J end lost 9 bases, and 13 bases lay between the germline ends. The germline V gene encodes CDR1 KGHSH and CDR2 LQKENI. For the CDR3, the DNA is TGTGCCAGCTCACCTTCGGGACAAGGCACGCAGTATTTT. It encodes CASSPSGQGTQYF.

This chain connects TRBV29-1 to TRBJ1-4; D perhaps matches TRBD1 (6 bases). The CDR3 extends over 14 amino acids. The V gene lost 4 bases and the J gene lost 4 bases, with 13 bases spanning the gap. The germline V gene encodes CDR1 SQVTM and CDR2 ANQGSEA. CDR3 in amino acids: CSVVLQGSNEKLFF. The CDR3 nucleotides read TGCAGCGTTGTATTGCAGGGGAGTAATGAAAAACTGTTTTTT.

This clone was seen once. The chain carries TRBV4-1 and TRBJ2-7; D not resolved. This CDR3 is 13 amino acids long. V was trimmed by 0 bases and J by 6 bases, leaving 9 bases between them. Germline loops: CDR1 MGHRA, CDR2 YSYEKL. The CDR3 bases are TGCGCCAGCAGCCAAGATGTAGTTTCCGAGCAGTACTTC. This gives the protein CASSQDVVSEQYF.

This chain joins TRBV5-1 and TRBJ2-1; D ambiguous. The germline V gene has CDR1 SGHRS and CDR2 YFSETQ. Deletions cut 4 bases from V and 4 bases from J, with 12 bases between. This CDR3 is 14 amino acids long. The chain's CDR3 is CASSPMVAYNEQFF. For the CDR3, the DNA is TGCGCCAGCAGCCCTATGGTGGCGTACAATGAGCAGTTCTTC. Full variable domain (rest looked up from reference TRBV5-1 and TRBJ2-1): KAGVTQTPRYLIKTRGQQVTLSCSPISGHRSVSWYQQTPGQGLQFLFEYFSETQRNKGNFPGRFSGRQFSNSRSEMNVSTLELGDSALYLCASSPMVAYNEQFFGPGTRLTVL.

The chain uses TRBV5-4 and TRBJ2-7; 12 bases map to TRBD1. The CDR3 is 15 amino acids. The V gene end was trimmed by 4 bases and the J gene end by 0 bases; junction bases not matched to a gene: 2. The germline gives CDR1 SGHNT, CDR2 YYREEE (reference sequence). In DNA, the CDR3 is TGTGCCAGCAGCAAGGGACAGGGGGCCTCCTACGAGCAGTACTTC. Translating it yields CASSKGQGASYEQYF.

The V gene is TRBV29-1, the J gene TRBJ2-2; the D gene is possibly TRBD2 (5 bases). V dropped 4 bases and J dropped 3 bases, with 18 bases sitting between them. Per the germline V gene, CDR1 is SQVTM and CDR2 is ANQGSEA. The CDR3 is 16 residues long. The CDR3 here is CSVGGVGVGDTGELFF. CDR3 DNA sequence: TGCAGCGTTGGGGGAGTGGGTGTCGGAGACACCGGGGAGCTGTTTTTT.

J is TRBJ1-1 and V is TRBV27; no clear D gene. From germline, CDR1 is MNHEY and CDR2 SMNVEV (reference sequence). With 5 bases removed from V and 1 base from J, the gap between germline ends came to 11 bases. The CDR3 runs to 14 residues. CDR3 loop: CASSDRRRNTEAFF. The DNA for the CDR3 is TGTGCCAGCAGTGACCGACGGAGGAACACTGAAGCTTTCTTT.

CDR3 sequence: CAWSFGQGGNTIYF. DNA for the CDR3: TGTGCCTGGAGTTTTGGACAGGGCGGAAACACCATATATTTT. The genes are TRBV30 and TRBJ1-3, with 8 bases that match TRBD1. Germline V gene data show CDR1 as GTSNPN and CDR2 as SVGIG (reference sequence). The CDR3 contains 14 residues. The V gene end was trimmed by 2 bases and the J gene end by 4 bases; junction bases not matched to a gene: 4.

Comments on this clone: Other DNA sequences in the sample encode the same CDR3. CDR3 nucleotides: TGTGCCTGGCAGGGTGGGGATAATTCACCCCTCCACTTT. It translates to CAWQGGDNSPLHF. J is TRBJ1-6 and V is TRBV30; a possible D gene is TRBD1 (5 bases). The V gene's germline CDR1 is GTSNPN and CDR2 SVGIG (reference sequence). The CDR3 totals 13 residues. V lost 5 bases and J 5 bases, leaving 10 bases between the germline ends.

The chain links TRBV19 to TRBJ1-3; D is ambiguous. V was pared by 11 bases and J by 4 bases, with 6 bases between. From germline, CDR1 is LNHDA and CDR2 SQIVND (reference sequence). CDR3 size: 10 residues. CDR3 loop: CASVGNTIYF. The CDR3 region has the DNA TGTGCCTCCGTGGGAAACACCATATATTTT.

The rearrangement joins TRBV27 to TRBJ2-7; 10 positions match TRBD2. The CDR3 totals 15 residues. J lost 0 bases, V lost 6 bases, and 5 bases had no gene match. Per the germline V gene, CDR1 is MNHEY and CDR2 is SMNVEV (reference sequence). The CDR3: CASSPSGRVSYEQYF. The CDR3 bases are TGTGCCAGCAGCCCTAGCGGGAGAGTCTCCTACGAGCAGTACTTC.

The chain recombines TRBV12-5 with TRBJ2-3; 15 bases map to TRBD2. CDR1 is LGHNT and CDR2 is FRNRAP in the germline V gene. Trimming removed 2 bases from V and 1 base from J; junction bases left unmatched: 7. CDR3 length: 19 amino acids. The DNA for the CDR3 is TGTGCTAGTGGTTTGTCCTCGGGACTAGCGGGAGGCCGCACAGATACGCAGTATTTT. Translation: CASGLSSGLAGGRTDTQYF. The whole variable domain, filled in from reference TRBV12-5 and TRBJ2-3, reads DARVTQTPRHKVTEMGQEVTMRCQPILGHNTVFWYRQTMMQGLELLAYFRNRAPLDDSGMPKDRFSAEMPDATLATLKIQPSEPRDSAVYFCASGLSSGLAGGRTDTQYFGPGTRLTVL.

Only one count was recorded for this clone. The chain recombines TRBV7-8 with TRBJ2-5; D not certain. Germline-derived CDR1 and CDR2 are SGHVS and FQNEAQ. This CDR3 is built from 11 residues. V shed 7 bases and J shed 4 bases, with 7 bases lying between them. CDR3 DNA: TGTGCCAGCACCTCCCTAGAGACCCAGTACTTC. It is translated as CASTSLETQYF.

This sequence joins TRBV19 and TRBJ2-7, with no clear D. The germline V and J ends were trimmed by 4 bases and 0 bases, with 13 bases remaining between them. The CDR3 contains 15 residues. CDR1 LNHDA and CDR2 SQIVND come from the germline V gene (reference sequence). The CDR3 nucleotides are TGTGCCAGTAGTAACCCTTCGGGCGTCTCCTACGAGCAGTACTTC. The encoded protein is CASSNPSGVSYEQYF.

The J gene is TRBJ2-3, the V gene TRBV7-2, with 12 bases aligning to TRBD2. Germline trimming cut 5 bases from V and 1 base from J; bases unmatched to any gene: 7. Germline CDR1 and CDR2: SGHTA and FQGNSA. This CDR3 spans 17 amino acids. The CDR3 region is CASSISLAGGGTDTQYF. Written as DNA, the CDR3 is TGTGCCAGCAGCATCTCACTAGCGGGAGGAGGCACAGATACGCAGTATTTT. Full variable domain (outside the CDR3, taken from reference TRBV7-2 and TRBJ2-3): GAGVSQSPSNKVTEKGKDVELRCDPISGHTALYWYRQSLGQGLEFLIYFQGNSAPDKSGLPSDRFSAERTGGSVSTLTIQRTQQEDSAVYLCASSISLAGGGTDTQYFGPGTRLTVL.

In its sample, this clone was seen once. The chain recombines TRBV29-1 with TRBJ2-1; the D is unclear. Trimming pared 4 bases from V and 6 bases from J, leaving 13 bases between. Germline CDR1 is SQVTM and CDR2 is ANQGSEA. The CDR3 runs 13 residues. DNA of the CDR3: TGCAGCGTTGCAGAATCGAGCCTCAATGAGCAGTTCTTC. Protein product: CSVAESSLNEQFF.

The chain couples TRBV6-1 to TRBJ1-2, with no clear D. The CDR3 length is 12 residues. V was pared by 8 bases and J by 1 base, with 8 bases between. The germline V gene has CDR1 MNHNS and CDR2 SASEGT. The CDR3 loop reads CASVGYNYGYTF. For the CDR3, the DNA is TGTGCCAGCGTCGGGTATAACTATGGCTACACCTTC.

The chain combines TRBV7-6 with TRBJ2-2, with D possibly matching TRBD2 (6 bases). The V gene's germline CDR1 is SGHVS and CDR2 FNYEAQ. The CDR3 loop spans 15 amino acids. The V end lost 1 base, the J end lost 6 bases, and 12 bases lay between the germline ends. CDR3 DNA sequence: TGTGCCAGCAGCTTAGGCCAGGGACTTTCCGGGGAGCTGTTTTTT. The encoded protein is CASSLGQGLSGELFF.

The V gene is TRBV15, the J gene TRBJ2-7; the match to TRBD2 covers 7 bases. V lost 1 base to trimming and J lost 1 base; unmatched junction nucleotides: 1. The CDR3 sequence is 14 residues long. Germline V lookup: CDR1 LNHNV, CDR2 YYDKDF (reference sequence). The CDR3: CATSRAGGSYEQYF. The CDR3, as DNA: TGTGCCACCAGCAGAGCCGGGGGGTCCTACGAGCAGTACTTC.

This sequence joins TRBV5-1 and TRBJ1-3; unclear D gene. Trimming stripped 4 bases from V and 2 bases from J, with 13 bases between. CDR1 and CDR2 (germline): SGHRS, YFSETQ. This CDR3 spans 15 amino acids. The CDR3 is CASSPGREAGNTIYF. DNA of the CDR3: TGCGCCAGCAGCCCGGGCCGGGAAGCTGGAAACACCATATATTTT.

The V gene is TRBV10-3, the J gene TRBJ2-7; D may be TRBD1 or TRBD2 (5 bases each). This CDR3 is 14 amino acids long. CDR1 ENHRY and CDR2 SYGVKD come from the germline V gene. The V and J ends lost 4 bases and 2 bases respectively, with 12 bases between them. This CDR3 reads CAISGRDRTYEQYF. CDR3 coding DNA: TGTGCCATCAGTGGCCGGGACCGCACCTACGAGCAGTACTTC.